A single sample gave rise to the 5 T cell receptor beta chains below, sequenced in a study of regulatory T cells in long-lasting Graves disease. Time point of the sample: newly diagnosed GD, antithyroid drugs for less than 3 months. RNA extracted from PBMCs served as the sequencing template. Sequencing libraries for TCR beta were prepared with iRepertoire HTBI primers and Arm-PCR of CDR3 regions. Each CDR3 protein is one row after TCRdb ran MiXCR on the multiplex PCR reads. The sample has about 520,000 distinct CDR3 sequences; 9.5% to 15% are singletons. The sample also formed part of further work on T cells in Graves' hyperthyroidism and ophthalmopathy.

Here the sequenced sample was peripheral blood mononuclear cells (PBMCs), taken at new diagnosis, from a patient treated with antithyroid drugs. The receptors here all came from a woman in her twenties or thirties with Graves disease.

The genes are TRBV12-3 or TRBV12-4 and TRBJ1-1; a possible D gene is TRBD1 (6 bases). V lost 4 bases to trimming and J lost 3 bases, with 21 bases between them. The CDR3 runs 17 residues. The CDR3: CASSWNGPHGGYTEAFF. The CDR3 DNA reads as TGTGCCAGCAGTTGGAACGGACCTCATGGGGGCTACACTGAAGCTTTCTTT.

This chain links TRBV28 with TRBJ2-1; no definite D call. Germline V gene lookup returns CDR1 MDHEN and CDR2 SYDVKM. The CDR3 is made up of 17 amino acids. V was trimmed by 4 bases and J by 0 bases, leaving 16 bases between them. The chain's CDR3 is CASSSGPLLSSYNEQFF. The CDR3 DNA sequence: TGTGCCAGCAGTTCCGGCCCTCTATTGAGCTCCTACAATGAGCAGTTCTTC.

This clonotype was seen ten or more times. This chain uses TRBV28 with TRBJ2-5; no firm D call. The V gene lost 2 bases and the J gene lost 5 bases, with 9 bases spanning the gap. The length of the CDR3 is 13 residues. In germline, CDR1 is MDHEN, CDR2 SYDVKM. The CDR3 spells CASSLARTETQYF. The CDR3 region has the DNA TGTGCCAGCAGTTTAGCACGGACGGAGACCCAGTACTTC.

Regarding this clonotype: This could be a read error, since a much larger clone is one nucleotide away. This chain connects TRBV20-1 to TRBJ1-6, with 8 bases identical to TRBD1. This CDR3 spans 14 amino acids. With 4 bases clipped from V and 8 bases from J, the junction kept 7 bases outside the gene matches. Per germline, CDR1 DFQATT and CDR2 SNEGSKA (reference sequence). CDR3 bases: TGCAGTGCTACCAGACAGGGACAGGATTCACCCCTCCACTTT. Translated, it gives CSATRQGQDSPLHF.

This clonotype came up many times. The rearrangement joins TRBV28 to TRBJ2-5; TRBD1 matches 10 bases. Germline V CDR1 and CDR2: MDHEN, SYDVKM. The CDR3 sequence is 15 residues long. Trimming took 4 bases from V and 7 from J; bases not matched to a gene: 9. The CDR3 DNA reads TGTGCCAGCAGTTCCACCGGGACAGGGGCCGGGACCCAGTACTTC. Its translation: CASSSTGTGAGTQYF.